This T cell receptor beta chain was captured by sequencing in a study of CD8 T cells in ankylosing spondylitis. Study-wide results and caveats: The study identified a TCR beta motif of several highly homologous variants that appeared characteristic of ankylosing spondylitis blood.

On this clonotype: Its antigen remains unknown.

TCRdb independently ran MiXCR on the 5' RACE reads; one entry per CDR3 protein. Here the sample spans over 450,000 distinct CDR3 sequences, roughly 13% being singletons. The ends were cut back, 0 bases at V and 2 bases at J, with 11 bases in the middle. The CDR3 is made up of 15 amino acids. From germline, CDR1 is DFQATT and CDR2 SNEGSKA (reference sequence). The chain carries TRBV20-1 and TRBJ1-5; D not certain. This clonotype was obtained from a male donor with ankylosing spondylitis. Sequences were obtained from blood, either unsorted or a sorted T cell fraction (not recorded which). CDR3 loop: CSARDRTLGNQPQHF. CDR3 nucleotides: TGCAGTGCTAGAGATCGAACTCTCGGCAATCAGCCCCAGCATTTT.